This TCR beta chain was obtained from a study of cytomegalovirus exposure and HLA in healthy donors. The protocol was immunoSEQ multiplex PCR, while the TCRdb copy is restricted to in-frame clones and leaves out a portion. This table has over 150,000 clones, 85% to 90% appearing once. V was pared by 1 base and J by 4 bases, with 7 bases between. Looked up from germline, CDR1 is SGHVS and CDR2 is FQNEAQ. CDR3 length: 14 residues. The receptor's source is a woman aged 18 to 35 in good health and CMV-seropositive. The rearrangement joins TRBV7-8 to TRBJ2-2; D is undetermined. The sequencing input was PBMCs. This CDR3 reads CASSLDQITGELFF. As DNA, the CDR3 is TGTGCCAGCAGCTTAGATCAGATCACCGGGGAGCTGTTTTTT.